This T cell receptor (beta chain) comes out of a study of blood T cells in healthy people across ages. The CDR3 covers 17 residues. V was clipped by 4 bases and J by 2 bases, with 17 bases between them. Per germline, CDR1 SGHTA and CDR2 FQGNSA. The second PCR ran about 6 to 12 cycles with a sample-barcoded 5' primer and J-beta primers. TCRdb recomputed calls from the 5' RACE reads with MiXCR, one row per CDR3 protein. The sample records some 900,000 distinct CDR3 sequences, more than 25% being singletons. This clonotype was found a few times. Its antigen is as yet unknown. Study findings and constraints: Possibly, changes in expanded clonotypes were confounded because donor CMV status was unknown.

The sequencing sample was made of blood. The chain couples TRBV7-2 to TRBJ2-2; no clear D. The receptor was isolated from a woman aged 80 or older in good health. The CDR3 spells CASSSHWVGGNTGELFF. The DNA of the CDR3 is TGTGCCAGCAGCTCCCACTGGGTTGGCGGCAACACCGGGGAGCTGTTTTTT.